Listed here are 20 T cell receptor beta chains from one sample, sequenced in a study of breast tumors, draining lymph nodes, adjacent tissues. TCRdb reanalysed the multiplex PCR reads using MiXCR and keeps one entry per CDR3 protein. This table holds roughly 49,000 distinct CDR3 sequences, 35% to 50% found once. The sequenced sample was breast tumor tissue. The receptor set was obtained from a female donor with breast cancer. Some clones in this sample may be carry-over from other donors' samples.

This clonotype turned up a few times. The chain couples TRBV6-2 or TRBV6-3 to TRBJ2-1, with D perhaps matching TRBD1 (7 bases). Trimming took 5 bases from V and 0 from J, leaving 14 bases between them. The CDR3 covers 16 residues. Germline CDR1 reads MNHEY; CDR2 reads SVGEGT. CDR3 amino acids: CASSPGDRDSYNEQFF. CDR3 coding DNA: TGTGCCAGCAGTCCGGGGGACAGAGACTCCTACAATGAGCAGTTCTTC.

There are many counts of this clonotype. The junction does not match germline at one end; this may be a read error. The rearrangement links TRBV2 to TRBJ2-1, with D hard to call. The germline CDR1 and CDR2 sequences are SNHLY and FYNNEI. The CDR3 has 13 residues. The CDR3 DNA sequence: TGTGCCAGCAGTGAAGCGGGATACAATGGGCAGTTCTTC. This gives the protein CASSEAGYNGQFF.

This clonotype was seen once. A junction boundary mismatches the germline segment, possibly from a read error. The chain joins TRBV28 to TRBJ1-5, with 7 bases that match TRBD1. The CDR3 runs 14 residues. The germline CDR1 and CDR2 sequences are MDHEN and SYDVKM. As DNA, the CDR3 is TGTGCCAGCAGTTCCGACAGGGCTGGGCAGCCCCCGCATTTT. This translates into CASSSDRAGQPPHF.

A note on this clonotype: Mismatch with germline at one junction end may stem from a read error. The genes are TRBV6-6 and TRBJ2-5, with D perhaps matching TRBD2 (5 bases). Germline V gene sequence: CDR1 MNHNY, CDR2 SVGAGI (reference sequence). The CDR3 is made up of 16 amino acids. The CDR3 is CASSHKDSKYQEAQYF. The DNA of the CDR3 is TGTGCCAGCAGTCACAAGGACTCCAAGTACCAAGAGGCCCAGTACTTC.

This clonotype has ten or more counts. The chain has TRBV30 and TRBJ2-3, with D perhaps being TRBD1 or TRBD2 (5 bases each). There are 14 residues in the CDR3. V lost 5 bases and J lost 3, with 15 bases in between. CDR1 and CDR2 from the germline V gene are GTSNPN and SVGIG (reference sequence). CDR3 DNA sequence: TGTGCCTGGGGGCTGGGACGGGATACAGATACGCAGTATTTT. Amino acids: CAWGLGRDTDTQYF.

This clonotype was seen just once. One junction end does not reproduce the germline sequence, and a read error may be involved. The J gene is TRBJ1-2, the V gene TRBV10-1; 8 bases align to TRBD1. Germline CDR1 WNHNN, CDR2 SYGVQD (reference sequence). The CDR3 contains 17 residues. This CDR3 is CASGTGAGGPPPHGYTF. The CDR3 DNA sequence: TGCGCCAGCGGAACCGGGGCAGGGGGCCCTCCGCCCCATGGCTATACCTTC.

This chain uses TRBV24-1 with TRBJ2-1; 11 nucleotides align to TRBD2. After removal of 3 bases from V and 8 bases from J, the junction contained 8 bases not matched to a gene. Germline CDR1 is KGHDR and CDR2 is SFDVKD. The CDR3 loop spans 16 amino acids. CDR3 DNA: TGTGCCACCAGTGATCGAGAATTACTAGCGGGAGATGAGCAGTTCTTC. Translation gives CATSDRELLAGDEQFF.

This clonotype was counted many times. The rearrangement uses TRBV5-1 and TRBJ1-3; no reliable D call. Germline loops: CDR1 SGHRS, CDR2 YFSETQ. The CDR3 is 15 amino acids. Trimming pared 2 bases from V and 1 base from J, leaving 10 bases between. The CDR3 here is CASSFGLQSGNTIYF. The CDR3, as DNA: TGCGCCAGCAGCTTCGGCCTACAGTCTGGAAACACCATATATTTT.

This clonotype has a count of ten or more. The chain carries TRBV20-1 and TRBJ2-1; 9 bases match TRBD2. CDR3 length equals 14 residues. Looked up from germline, CDR1 is DFQATT and CDR2 is SNEGSKA (reference sequence). V lost 0 bases, J lost 9 bases, and 6 bases stayed unmatched. CDR3 protein: CSARDPAGGSEQFF. The CDR3 DNA sequence: TGCAGTGCTAGAGATCCAGCGGGAGGAAGTGAGCAGTTCTTC.

Ten or more counts support this clonotype. The chain employs TRBV3-1 and TRBJ2-7; possible D gene TRBD2, 5 bases. This CDR3 region has 13 residues. Germline CDR1 reads LGHDT; CDR2 reads YNNKEL (reference sequence). V lost 1 base and J lost 7, with 11 bases in between. The CDR3 spells CASSQVEGFEQYF. The DNA for the CDR3 is TGTGCCAGCAGCCAAGTCGAGGGTTTTGAGCAGTACTTC.

This clonotype showed up many times. This chain connects TRBV6-2 or TRBV6-3 to TRBJ2-1, with TRBD1 as a possible D gene (6 bases). The ends were cut back, 7 bases at V and 7 bases at J, with 14 bases in the middle. The CDR3 loop spans 13 amino acids. Per germline, CDR1 MNHEY and CDR2 SVGEGT. CDR3 region: CASTRQVANEQFF. The CDR3 DNA reads TGTGCCAGCACTAGACAGGTTGCGAATGAGCAGTTCTTC.

V gene TRBV5-6 combines with J gene TRBJ2-5, with TRBD2 as a possible D gene (6 bases). CDR1 is SGHDT and CDR2 is YYEEEE in the germline V gene. This CDR3 spans 16 amino acids. V was cut by 0 bases and J by 3 bases, with 15 bases left in between. The CDR3 nucleotides read TGTGCCAGCAGCTTGGTGGGACCAGCGGGTGAAGAGACCCAGTACTTC. Protein sequence: CASSLVGPAGEETQYF.

This clonotype was seen many times. This sequence joins TRBV7-2 and TRBJ2-6; D may match TRBD1 or TRBD2 (7 bases each). The CDR3 spans 17 residues. From germline, CDR1 is SGHTA and CDR2 FQGNSA. The ends were cut back, 4 bases at V and 2 bases at J, with 15 bases in the middle. The chain's CDR3 is CASSSAPGGAGANVLTF. Here the CDR3 DNA reads TGTGCCAGCAGCTCCGCCCCAGGGGGGGCTGGGGCCAACGTCCTGACTTTC.

V is TRBV4-1 and J is TRBJ1-3; D not certain. V lost 0 bases and J 11 bases, leaving 20 bases between the germline ends. The CDR3 contains 16 residues. Germline-derived CDR1 and CDR2 are MGHRA and YSYEKL. The CDR3 DNA is TGCGCCAGCAGCCAAGACGGCCTAGGTCGGGGTAACGCCATATATTTT. The encoded protein is CASSQDGLGRGNAIYF.

Notes on this clonotype: This CDR3 fails to terminate in the conserved phenylalanine or tryptophan, so it likely reflects a read error. J is TRBJ2-7 and V is TRBV29-1; possible D gene TRBD1, 6 bases. CDR3 length: 14 residues. Germline values: CDR1 SQVTM, CDR2 ANQGSEA. CDR3 nucleotide sequence: TGCAGCGTCGAAGATACAGGGAATTCCTACGAGCAGTACCTC. Translating gives CSVEDTGNSYEQYL.

This clonotype was found many times. CDR3 residues: CATEDRLQETQYF. CDR3 DNA sequence: TGTGCCACCGAGGACAGGCTTCAAGAGACCCAGTACTTC. The rearrangement uses TRBV19 and TRBJ2-5, with 7 positions matching TRBD1. After removal of 10 bases from V and 2 bases from J, the junction contained 7 bases not matched to a gene. The CDR3 is 13 amino acids. Germline V gene data show CDR1 as LNHDA and CDR2 as SQIVND (reference sequence).

The J gene is TRBJ2-1, the V gene TRBV29-1; 9 nucleotides agree with TRBD1. After removal of 6 bases from V and 4 bases from J, the junction contained 13 bases not matched to a gene. Germline V gene data show CDR1 as SQVTM and CDR2 as ANQGSEA. The CDR3 loop spans 16 amino acids. The CDR3 is CSVRMNRDRAYNEQFF. DNA of the CDR3: TGCAGCGTGAGAATGAACCGGGACAGGGCATACAATGAGCAGTTCTTC.

This clonotype was seen many times. This chain connects TRBV25-1 to TRBJ1-4, with TRBD1 matching over 10 bases. The CDR3 is 14 amino acids. Germline trimming cut 8 bases from V and 7 bases from J; bases unmatched to any gene: 7. Germline values: CDR1 MGHDK, CDR2 SYGVNS. CDR3 sequence: CASRGQGGSEKLFF. CDR3 nucleotide sequence: TGTGCCAGCCGAGGACAGGGGGGTAGTGAAAAACTGTTTTTT.

This clonotype was observed many times. This chain links TRBV20-1 with TRBJ2-7, with D maybe TRBD1 (5 bases). CDR1 is DFQATT, CDR2 SNEGSKA, per germline (reference sequence). V was trimmed by 4 bases and J by 3 bases, leaving 7 bases between them. The CDR3 consists of 11 residues. The chain's CDR3 is CSATRVYEQYF. CDR3 sequence (DNA): TGCAGTGCTACCAGGGTCTACGAGCAGTACTTC.

The rearrangement joins TRBV12-3 or TRBV12-4 to TRBJ1-3; possible D gene TRBD1, 6 bases. CDR3 length: 15 residues. The V and J ends lost 6 bases and 0 bases respectively, with 12 bases between them. The CDR3 loop reads CASRDDRNSGNTIYF. CDR3 coding DNA: TGTGCCAGCAGAGACGACAGGAACTCTGGAAACACCATATATTTT.